The 17 T cell receptor beta chains below were found in one sample sequenced in a study of blood T cell repertoires in COVID-19. Data came from immunoSEQ multiplex PCR; TCRdb stores just in-frame clones and leaves some out. The table shows around 280,000 clones, with roughly 90% occurring only once. Material: peripheral blood. The receptors here all came from a woman aged 45-60 years who had recovered from COVID-19.

This clone has just one count. This sequence joins TRBV11-2 and TRBJ2-7, with 8 positions matching TRBD2. V was pared by 5 bases and J by 5 bases, with 8 bases of the junction left unmatched. CDR3 size: 14 residues. Per the germline V gene, CDR1 is SGHAT and CDR2 is FQNNGV. The CDR3 DNA reads as TGTGCCAGCAGCCTCAGACTAGCGAAGAACGAGCAGTACTTC. Amino acid sequence: CASSLRLAKNEQYF.

The V gene is TRBV28, the J gene TRBJ1-3; 10 bases map to TRBD1. CDR3 length equals 16 residues. Trimming removed 5 bases from V and 4 bases from J; junction bases left unmatched: 8. The V gene's germline CDR1 is MDHEN and CDR2 SYDVKM. The CDR3 region is CASSARQGATGNTIYF. The CDR3 DNA reads TGTGCCAGCAGTGCCCGACAGGGGGCGACGGGAAACACCATATATTTT.

The chain joins TRBV5-4 to TRBJ1-5, with TRBD1 as a possible D gene (5 bases). This CDR3 comprises 12 residues. The V gene's germline CDR1 is SGHNT and CDR2 YYREEE (reference sequence). Trimming removed 1 base at V and 7 bases at J, with 6 bases between. The CDR3, as DNA: TGTGCCAGCAGCTTGCAGGGCCAGCCCCAGCATTTT. Its translation: CASSLQGQPQHF.

This chain uses TRBV6-2 or TRBV6-3 with TRBJ1-5, with D possibly matching TRBD1 (6 bases). This CDR3 contains 15 residues. The V gene's germline CDR1 is MNHEY and CDR2 SVGEGT. V was shortened by 0 bases and J by 3 bases, with 9 bases between the two germline ends. The CDR3 DNA is TGTGCCAGCAGTTACTCCGGGACACCCAATCAGCCCCAGCATTTT. Translated: CASSYSGTPNQPQHF.

The chain carries TRBV11-2 and TRBJ1-2; TRBD1 matches 8 bases. Germline V gene lookup returns CDR1 SGHAT and CDR2 FQNNGV. The V and J ends lost 5 bases and 6 bases, in that order; junction bases with no gene match: 17. The CDR3 length is 17 residues. CDR3 sequence reads: CASSTLSGQGSGNGYTF. The DNA for the CDR3 is TGTGCCAGCAGCACCCTTTCAGGACAGGGAAGTGGGAATGGCTACACCTTC.

This clone was detected a few times. The chain uses TRBV27 and TRBJ2-7, with a tentative D call TRBD1 (6 bases). CDR3 length: 14 amino acids. Germline CDR1 and CDR2: MNHEY and SMNVEV (reference sequence). The ends were cut back, 4 bases at V and 3 bases at J, with 13 bases in the middle. CDR3 protein: CASSWSGAYYEQYF. The CDR3 DNA reads TGTGCCAGCAGTTGGTCAGGGGCCTACTACGAGCAGTACTTC.

The gene calls are TRBV16 and TRBJ1-2; 10 bases map to TRBD1. This CDR3 is built from 17 residues. Looked up from germline, CDR1 is KGHSY and CDR2 is FQNENV. The junction had 12 bases not matched to a gene; V was cut back by 2 bases and J by 6 bases. The CDR3 coding sequence is TGTGCCAGCAGCCAACCCCAGGGACAGGGGTTCAAGAATGGCTACACCTTC. This encodes CASSQPQGQGFKNGYTF.

The chain joins TRBV5-1 to TRBJ1-1, with a tentative D call TRBD1 (5 bases). The CDR3 sequence is 14 residues long. With 4 bases removed from V and 1 base from J, the gap between germline ends came to 11 bases. Looked up from germline, CDR1 is SGHRS and CDR2 is YFSETQ. The CDR3 bases are TGCGCCAGCAGCCCGGATGGGGCGAACACTGAAGCTTTCTTT. Protein product: CASSPDGANTEAFF. The whole variable domain, filled in from reference TRBV5-1 and TRBJ1-1, reads KAGVTQTPRYLIKTRGQQVTLSCSPISGHRSVSWYQQTPGQGLQFLFEYFSETQRNKGNFPGRFSGRQFSNSRSEMNVSTLELGDSALYLCASSPDGANTEAFFGQGTRLTVV.

The chain uses TRBV19 and TRBJ2-6; 12 nucleotides align to TRBD1. Germline assignment: CDR1 LNHDA and CDR2 SQIVND (reference sequence). The CDR3 consists of 18 residues. Unmatched junction bases numbered 7, after V lost 3 bases and J lost 4 bases. The CDR3 protein is CASSMRGQGAQGANVLTF. The CDR3, as DNA: TGTGCCAGTAGTATGAGGGGACAGGGGGCGCAGGGGGCCAACGTCCTGACTTTC.

The V gene is TRBV4-3, the J gene TRBJ1-1, with TRBD1 identical over 7 bases. The CDR3 runs to 14 residues. Trimming took 4 bases from V and 6 from J; bases not matched to a gene: 8. The germline gives CDR1 LGHNA, CDR2 YSLEER. CDR3: CASSRFRGNAEAFF. CDR3 sequence (DNA): TGCGCCAGCAGCCGATTCAGGGGGAATGCTGAAGCTTTCTTT.

The table lists this clone with a few counts. The chain recombines TRBV6-2 or TRBV6-3 with TRBJ1-2; 8 nucleotides align to TRBD1. Germline V lookup: CDR1 MNHEY, CDR2 SVGEGT. The CDR3 is made up of 14 amino acids. Trimming cost V 4 bases and J 4 bases; bases outside gene matches: 5. The chain's CDR3 is CASSLGQGGYGYTF. CDR3 DNA: TGTGCCAGCAGTTTAGGACAGGGCGGCTATGGCTACACCTTC.

This clone was recorded at least ten times. The chain recombines TRBV6-1 with TRBJ2-3; weak D call: TRBD1 (6 bases). The CDR3 runs to 15 residues. V lost 2 bases, J lost 4 bases, and 13 bases lay in between. CDR1 and CDR2 from the germline V gene are MNHNS and SASEGT. CDR3 residues: CASSEFNRAADTQYF. For the CDR3, the DNA is TGTGCCAGCAGTGAATTTAACAGGGCGGCAGATACGCAGTATTTT.

The V gene is TRBV5-1, the J gene TRBJ1-1; D unresolved. The CDR3 totals 18 residues. V lost 0 bases and J lost 0, with 18 bases in between. Looked up from germline, CDR1 is SGHRS and CDR2 is YFSETQ. The CDR3 sequence: CASSLVEGNYFMNTEAFF. CDR3 sequence (DNA): TGCGCCAGCAGCTTGGTTGAGGGAAATTATTTCATGAACACTGAAGCTTTCTTT.

This CDR3 is CASSYWTGENEQFF. The CDR3 DNA reads as TGTGCCAGCAGTTACTGGACAGGGGAAAATGAGCAGTTCTTC. The V gene is TRBV6-2 or TRBV6-3, the J gene TRBJ2-1; 9 bases align to TRBD1. The CDR3 runs to 14 residues. Per germline, CDR1 MNHEY and CDR2 SVGEGT. Trimming took 1 base from V and 7 from J; bases not matched to a gene: 2.

V and J are TRBV28 and TRBJ2-5; D may be TRBD2 (6 bases). V was pared by 7 bases and J by 5 bases, with 14 bases between. The CDR3 spans 13 residues. The germline V gene has CDR1 MDHEN and CDR2 SYDVKM. CDR3: CASNRDLMETQYF. The CDR3 DNA follows: TGTGCCAGCAACCGGGACTTAATGGAGACCCAGTACTTC. Combining the CDR3 with reference TRBV28 and TRBJ2-5 gives the whole variable domain DVKVTQSSRYLVKRTGEKVFLECVQDMDHENMFWYRQDPGLGLRLIYFSYDVKMKEKGDIPEGYSVSREKKERFSLILESASTNQTSMYLCASNRDLMETQYFGPGTRLLVL.

The J gene is TRBJ2-7, the V gene TRBV27; TRBD1 might be the D (6 bases). V was clipped by 6 bases and J by 0 bases, with 9 bases between them. CDR1 and CDR2 from the germline V gene are MNHEY and SMNVEV (reference sequence). This CDR3 has 13 residues. CDR3 amino acids: CASRGGSSYEQYF. The CDR3 DNA reads TGTGCCAGCAGAGGGGGTAGCTCCTACGAGCAGTACTTC.

The rearrangement uses TRBV6-5 and TRBJ2-1; tentatively, D is TRBD1 (6 bases). The CDR3 totals 15 residues. In germline, CDR1 is MNHEY, CDR2 SVGAGI. Trimming took 6 bases from V and 4 from J, leaving 16 bases between them. The CDR3, as DNA: TGTGCCAGCAGACCCCCAGGGGTTAGGTACAATGAGCAGTTCTTC. This gives the protein CASRPPGVRYNEQFF.